These 25 T cell receptor beta chains came from one sample sequenced in a study of cytomegalovirus exposure and HLA in healthy donors. With 60 Vbeta and 13 Jbeta primers, the PCR was carried out. TCRdb keeps only in-frame clones here, not all; method: immunoSEQ multiplex PCR. The sample includes 65,000 to 85,000 clones. The sequenced sample was PBMCs. These receptors originate from a woman in her fifties or sixties in good health and CMV-seronegative.

The genes are TRBV29-1 and TRBJ1-1, with D possibly TRBD1 on 6 matching bases. The ends were cut back, 4 bases at V and 4 bases at J, with 10 bases in the middle. The CDR3 sequence is 12 residues long. Germline CDR1 reads SQVTM; CDR2 reads ANQGSEA. The CDR3 region is CSVAGAGTEAFF. For the CDR3, the DNA is TGCAGCGTTGCAGGGGCTGGCACTGAAGCTTTCTTT.

V usage is TRBV5-6 and J usage is TRBJ2-7; a possible D gene is TRBD2 (6 bases). Trimming took 3 bases from V and 10 from J, leaving 11 bases between them. The CDR3 contains 11 residues. Germline CDR1 SGHDT, CDR2 YYEEEE. The CDR3 protein is CASSSGEAQYF. The DNA for the CDR3 is TGTGCCAGCAGCTCCGGGGAGGCCCAGTACTTC. Complete variable domain (other parts from reference TRBV5-6 and TRBJ2-7): DAGVTQSPTHLIKTRGQQVTLRCSPKSGHDTVSWYQQALGQGPQFIFQYYEEEERQRGNFPDRFSGHQFPNYSSELNVNALLLGDSALYLCASSSGEAQYFGPGTRLTVT.

This chain uses TRBV10-3 with TRBJ2-1, with 14 bases matching TRBD2. With V trimmed by 1 base and J by 7 bases, 6 bases remained unmatched. The CDR3 contains 17 residues. In germline, CDR1 is ENHRY, CDR2 SYGVKD. CDR3 loop: CAISEFTGTSGSNEQFF. Here the CDR3 DNA reads TGTGCCATCAGTGAGTTCACCGGGACTAGCGGGAGTAATGAGCAGTTCTTC.

The rearrangement joins TRBV5-6 to TRBJ1-5, with TRBD1 as a possible D gene (5 bases). The CDR3 is 13 amino acids. Trimming took off 4 bases at V and 7 bases at J, with 12 bases between the two ends. From germline, CDR1 is SGHDT and CDR2 YYEEEE. The CDR3 region has the DNA TGTGCCAGCAGCGCCGCAGGGAACCAGCCCCAGCATTTT. This translates into CASSAAGNQPQHF. Variable domain in full (rest from reference TRBV5-6 and TRBJ1-5): DAGVTQSPTHLIKTRGQQVTLRCSPKSGHDTVSWYQQALGQGPQFIFQYYEEEERQRGNFPDRFSGHQFPNYSSELNVNALLLGDSALYLCASSAAGNQPQHFGDGTRLSIL.

This chain joins TRBV7-8 and TRBJ2-7, with TRBD2 matching over 9 bases. From germline, CDR1 is SGHVS and CDR2 FQNEAQ. The ends lost 3 bases at V and 5 bases at J; junction bases unmatched: 5. The CDR3 runs 14 residues. CDR3 DNA sequence: TGTGCCAGCAGCTTGGCGGGAGGGCCACACGAGCAGTACTTC. It translates to CASSLAGGPHEQYF.

The chain combines TRBV19 with TRBJ2-5; D not certain. Near its end, the DNA agrees better with TRBJ2-7, so the J call may be wrong. The CDR3 consists of 11 residues. CDR1 and CDR2 (germline): LNHDA, SQIVND (reference sequence). CDR3 coding DNA: TGTGCCAGTACTTCCCCCACCGAGCAGTACTTC. Translating gives CASTSPTEQYF.

Points on this clone: A junction end diverges from the germline sequence, so it may reflect a read error. This chain uses TRBV18 with TRBJ2-7; 9 nucleotides align to TRBD1. The CDR3 is 15 residues long. The germline CDR1 and CDR2 sequences are KGHSH and LQKENI. The DNA for the CDR3 is TGTGCCAGCTCACCAGGAACAGGGGGCTCCCACGAGCAGTACTTC. Protein: CASSPGTGGSHEQYF.

The rearrangement joins TRBV28 to TRBJ2-3; 7 bases are shared with TRBD2. V was clipped by 4 bases and J by 0 bases; unmatched bases: 7. The length of the CDR3 is 16 residues. Germline-derived CDR1 and CDR2 are MDHEN and SYDVKM. The DNA for the CDR3 is TGTGCCAGCAGTTCAGCGACTAGCAGAAGCACAGATACGCAGTATTTT. Encoded protein: CASSSATSRSTDTQYF.

J is TRBJ2-7 and V is TRBV27; 7 bases align to TRBD1. Germline V gives CDR1 MNHEY, CDR2 SMNVEV (reference sequence). The CDR3 sequence is 15 residues long. J was trimmed by 0 bases and V by 6 bases; bases with no gene match: 8. CDR3 sequence: CASSSVQGNSYEQYF. CDR3 DNA sequence: TGTGCCAGCAGCTCCGTACAGGGGAACTCCTACGAGCAGTACTTC.

The rearrangement links TRBV10-3 to TRBJ2-2, with D perhaps TRBD1 (5 bases). Germline CDR1 reads ENHRY; CDR2 reads SYGVKD. The CDR3 extends over 15 amino acids. V dropped 4 bases and J dropped 4 bases, with 13 bases sitting between them. The CDR3 sequence is CAISVGQGSTGELFF. CDR3 sequence (DNA): TGTGCCATCAGTGTTGGGCAGGGTAGCACCGGGGAGCTGTTTTTT.

The chain uses TRBV29-1 and TRBJ1-1; D not resolved. The CDR3 runs to 13 residues. V lost 4 bases and J 6 bases, leaving 15 bases between the germline ends. CDR1 is SQVTM, CDR2 ANQGSEA, per germline. CDR3: CSVAPGKGSEAFF. Here the CDR3 DNA reads TGCAGCGTTGCCCCGGGAAAGGGCTCTGAAGCTTTCTTT.

The rearrangement uses TRBV6-6 and TRBJ2-7; a weak D match, TRBD2 (5 bases). V was cut by 0 bases and J by 0 bases, with 6 bases left in between. Germline CDR1 is MNHNY and CDR2 is SVGAGI (reference sequence). The CDR3 is 14 residues long. In DNA form, the CDR3 reads TGTGCCAGCAGTTACTCTGGGAGCTCCTACGAGCAGTACTTC. The encoded protein is CASSYSGSSYEQYF.

V usage is TRBV7-2 and J usage is TRBJ1-5; the match to TRBD1 covers 9 bases. Germline-derived CDR1 and CDR2 are SGHTA and FQGNSA. The CDR3 totals 15 residues. Losses at the gene ends were 2 bases for V and 5 bases for J; bases not matched to a gene: 4. The CDR3 sequence is CASSLSGQGYQPQHF. Written as DNA, the CDR3 is TGTGCCAGCAGCTTATCGGGACAGGGTTATCAGCCCCAGCATTTT.

The V call is TRBV5-1, the J call TRBJ2-1; D not resolved. CDR3 length: 14 residues. V lost 1 base to trimming and J lost 1 base, with 6 bases between them. The V gene's germline CDR1 is SGHRS and CDR2 YFSETQ. This CDR3 reads CASSLSRSYNEQFF. CDR3 DNA: TGCGCCAGCAGCTTGTCTAGATCCTACAATGAGCAGTTCTTC.

The rearrangement uses TRBV28 and TRBJ2-1, with 9 nucleotides matching TRBD1. Looked up from germline, CDR1 is MDHEN and CDR2 is SYDVKM. This CDR3 spans 15 amino acids. V lost 4 bases and J lost 2; bases outside the gene matches: 3. The CDR3 spells CASSSGQGPYNEQFF. DNA of the CDR3: TGTGCCAGCAGTTCGGGACAGGGTCCCTACAATGAGCAGTTCTTC.

The genes are TRBV6-1 and TRBJ2-2; weak D call: TRBD2 (6 bases). The germline CDR1 and CDR2 sequences are MNHNS and SASEGT. Trimming left V 5 bases short and J 0 bases short, with 10 bases between. This CDR3 region has 15 residues. As DNA, the CDR3 is TGTGCCAGCAGTTGGGGAGGAACGAACACCGGGGAGCTGTTTTTT. This encodes CASSWGGTNTGELFF.

The rearrangement uses TRBV28 and TRBJ2-1; 12 bases are a match to TRBD2. Trimming cost V 5 bases and J 7 bases; bases outside gene matches: 6. The V gene's germline CDR1 is MDHEN and CDR2 SYDVKM. This CDR3 contains 15 residues. The CDR3 sequence: CASSGGLAGWNEQFF. As DNA, the CDR3 is TGTGCCAGCAGTGGCGGACTAGCGGGATGGAATGAGCAGTTCTTC.

The J gene is TRBJ1-5, the V gene TRBV7-9; no clear D. The CDR3 extends over 16 amino acids. Germline CDR1 is SEHNR and CDR2 is FQNEAQ (reference sequence). The V and J ends lost 2 bases and 1 base respectively, with 12 bases between them. CDR3 nucleotide sequence: TGTGCCAGCAGCTTATACAAACAGTTCAGCAATCAGCCCCAGCATTTT. Translating gives CASSLYKQFSNQPQHF.

The V and J genes are TRBV7-3 and TRBJ2-3, with 9 bases lining up with TRBD2. This CDR3 has 16 amino acids. Germline CDR1 SGHTA, CDR2 FQGTGA. V lost 2 bases, J lost 0 bases, and 3 bases stayed unmatched. CDR3 amino acids: CASSLSLAGSTDTQYF. CDR3 nucleotides: TGTGCCAGCAGCTTATCACTAGCGGGTAGCACAGATACGCAGTATTTT.

The CDR3 reads CASSTGEGNIQYF. The CDR3 region has the DNA TGCGCCAGCAGCACGGGGGAGGGGAACATTCAGTACTTC. The chain joins TRBV5-1 to TRBJ2-4; TRBD2 agrees at 7 bases. Germline CDR1 SGHRS, CDR2 YFSETQ. The CDR3 is 13 amino acids. The V gene end was trimmed by 4 bases and the J gene end by 7 bases; junction bases not matched to a gene: 5.

The CDR3, as DNA: TGTGCCAGCAGTGTAGGCAGGGGGAACACCGGGGAGCTGTTTTTT. It is translated as CASSVGRGNTGELFF. The J gene is TRBJ2-2, the V gene TRBV6-1; possible D gene TRBD1, 6 bases. Germline V gene sequence: CDR1 MNHNS, CDR2 SASEGT. V was clipped by 4 bases and J by 1 base, with 10 bases between them. This CDR3 has 15 amino acids.

The chain recombines TRBV7-9 with TRBJ2-2; 10 bases are a match to TRBD2. The CDR3 loop spans 16 amino acids. The junction had 7 bases not matched to a gene; V was cut back by 5 bases and J by 4 bases. Germline V gene lookup returns CDR1 SEHNR and CDR2 FQNEAQ (reference sequence). CDR3 sequence (DNA): TGTGCCAGCAGCACAGGACTAGCGGCAAGCACCGGGGAGCTGTTTTTT. This sequence encodes CASSTGLAASTGELFF.

The genes are TRBV19 and TRBJ2-7; D is possibly TRBD1 (6 bases). The CDR3 is 13 residues long. Germline CDR1 and CDR2: LNHDA and SQIVND (reference sequence). V lost 8 bases and J 4 bases, leaving 15 bases between the germline ends. The CDR3 sequence is CASDTGIGYEQYF. CDR3 bases: TGTGCCAGTGATACAGGGATTGGGTACGAGCAGTACTTC.

J is TRBJ2-7 and V is TRBV6-5; 8 bases align to TRBD2. The V and J ends lost 6 bases and 2 bases, in that order; junction bases with no gene match: 9. Germline V gives CDR1 MNHEY, CDR2 SVGAGI. The CDR3 has 15 residues. CDR3 sequence (DNA): TGTGCCAGCAGCCGGGGGGGCAGAGACCCCTACGAGCAGTACTTC. Its translation is CASSRGGRDPYEQYF.

This sequence joins TRBV18 and TRBJ1-1; D might be TRBD1 (6 bases). Germline CDR1 is KGHSH and CDR2 is LQKENI. The CDR3 consists of 14 residues. Trimming cost V 1 base and J 1 base, with 7 bases left between them. CDR3 in amino acids: CASSPRDKNTEAFF. CDR3 in DNA: TGTGCCAGCTCACCACGGGACAAGAACACTGAAGCTTTCTTT. Filled out from reference TRBV18 and TRBJ1-1, the complete variable domain reads NAGVMQNPRHLVRRRGQEARLRCSPMKGHSHVYWYRQLPEEGLKFMVYLQKENIIDESGMPKERFSAEFPKEGPSILRIQQVVRGDSAAYFCASSPRDKNTEAFFGQGTRLTVV.